This T cell receptor (beta chain) derives from a study of cytomegalovirus exposure and HLA in healthy donors. Study-level information: Early released data had roughly 81 million unique TCRs, all coming from HLA-typed donors. Points from the study as a whole: Roughly uniform depth of sequencing across donors was assumed in presence/absence analyses. Later analysis identified several of the most significant clusters that appeared linked to common viral pathogens. The authors enumerated around 150 TCR beta chains as linked to cytomegalovirus.

Details on this clone: What it binds is not known.

The PCR made use of 60 Vbeta and 13 Jbeta primers. TCRdb's table, derived via immunoSEQ multiplex PCR, lists solely in-frame clones and lacks some. This table holds approximately 170,000 clones, 81% found once. The CDR3 is 14 residues long. Germline V gene data show CDR1 as MGHRA and CDR2 as YSYEKL. Trimming removed 2 bases at V and 4 bases at J, with 11 bases between. What was sequenced was PBMCs. The chain carries TRBV4-1 and TRBJ1-1; maybe TRBD1 (5 bases). The source of this sequence is a man in his forties or fifties in good health and CMV-seropositive. CDR3: CASSQSVRGTEAFF. The CDR3 DNA reads TGCGCCAGCAGCCAAAGCGTAAGGGGCACTGAAGCTTTCTTT.